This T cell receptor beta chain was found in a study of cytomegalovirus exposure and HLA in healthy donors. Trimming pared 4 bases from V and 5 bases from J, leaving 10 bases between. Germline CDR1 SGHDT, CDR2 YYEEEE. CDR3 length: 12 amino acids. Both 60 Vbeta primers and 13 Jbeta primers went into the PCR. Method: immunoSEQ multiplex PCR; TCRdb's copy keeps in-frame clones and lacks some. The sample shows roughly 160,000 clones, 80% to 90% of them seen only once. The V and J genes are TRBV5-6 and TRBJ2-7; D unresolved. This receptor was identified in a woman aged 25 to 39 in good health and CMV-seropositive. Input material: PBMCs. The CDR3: CASSVNRNEQYF. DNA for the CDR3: TGTGCCAGCAGCGTGAACAGAAACGAGCAGTACTTC.